Here is one T cell receptor (beta chain) with its context. Its target is unknown. This sample stems from a study of shared clonotypes between healthy human individuals. General study findings and limits: In general, naive subsets displayed greater estimated richness than memory subsets did.

The CDR3 has 14 amino acids. V was pared by 7 bases and J by 5 bases, with 18 bases between. Germline V gene lookup returns CDR1 MDHEN and CDR2 SYDVKM. Sequencing was performed with immunoSEQ multiplex PCR; in TCRdb, only in-frame clones are kept and a portion is missing. The table shows 110,000 or so clones, with 65% to 75% occurring only once. The rearrangement joins TRBV28 to TRBJ2-7, with D perhaps being TRBD1 or TRBD2 (7 bases each). This TCR was recovered from a woman aged 25-40 years in good health. The specimen was memory CD8+ T cells sorted from blood. Described subset: CD45RO+ cells pooled with CCR7-negative TemRA cells. The CDR3 is CASITGEGLHEQYF. CDR3 in DNA: TGTGCCAGCATTACAGGGGAGGGCCTCCACGAGCAGTACTTC.